This record looks at one TCR beta chain sequence and its context. As yet, its antigen is unknown. Clones were read by immunoSEQ multiplex PCR, and TCRdb kept only the in-frame ones, dropping some. Of 190,000 or so clones detected, over 85% appear once; the ten largest clones hold around 1%. These data come from a study of T cell responses to AZD1222 COVID-19 vaccine. Notes on the study in general: Two AZD1222 doses significantly raised spike-specific TCR breadth and depth over controls. Close to half of all spike-specific TCRs reportedly target regions of the variants that are unmutated. Vaccine-related CD4 TCRs covered spike, predominating at 160-218 and 743-854. White British people made up most donors, females outnumbered males, and clonal diversity was possibly underestimated.

This CDR3 comprises 13 residues. CDR1 and CDR2 (germline): SGDLS, YYNGEE. Trimming removed 0 bases at V and 4 bases at J, with 4 bases between. The TCR comes from an adult who received the AZD1222 COVID-19 vaccine. Sequenced material: peripheral blood, taken 28 days after the second AZD1222 dose. The chain combines TRBV9 with TRBJ2-2; unclear D gene. CDR3 in DNA: TGTGCCAGCAGCGTAGCGTTCACCGGGGAGCTGTTTTTT. Protein product: CASSVAFTGELFF.